These 6 T cell receptor beta chains were sequenced from one sample in a study of blood T cell repertoires in COVID-19. TCRdb's copy holds only in-frame clones and misses some; the assay was immunoSEQ multiplex PCR. This table holds about 220,000 clones, about 84% found once. The sequenced material came from peripheral blood. Receptor source: a human donor in a cohort sampled during active COVID-19.

V and J are TRBV10-3 and TRBJ2-3; TRBD1 matches 12 bases. V lost 6 bases, J lost 4 bases, and 5 bases stayed unmatched. The CDR3 is 15 residues long. Germline loops: CDR1 ENHRY, CDR2 SYGVKD. The CDR3 DNA reads TGTGCCATCAGGGACCGGGACAGGGGGCCAGATACGCAGTATTTT. Protein sequence: CAIRDRDRGPDTQYF.

V usage is TRBV9 and J usage is TRBJ2-7, with D perhaps matching TRBD2 (5 bases). This CDR3 spans 14 amino acids. CDR1 and CDR2 from the germline V gene are SGDLS and YYNGEE. V was trimmed by 2 bases and J by 4 bases, leaving 13 bases between them. CDR3: CASSVNPEGYEQYF. The CDR3 coding sequence is TGTGCCAGCAGCGTTAACCCAGAGGGATACGAGCAGTACTTC. Full variable domain (outside the CDR3, taken from reference TRBV9 and TRBJ2-7): DSGVTQTPKHLITATGQRVTLRCSPRSGDLSVYWYQQSLDQGLQFLIQYYNGEERAKGNILERFSAQQFPDLHSELNLSSLELGDSALYFCASSVNPEGYEQYFGPGTRLTVT.

The chain couples TRBV7-9 to TRBJ1-2, with 7 bases that match TRBD1. The germline CDR1 and CDR2 sequences are SEHNR and FQNEAQ (reference sequence). J lost 14 bases, V lost 10 bases, and 22 bases had no gene match. The CDR3 has 14 amino acids. The CDR3 is CATSQTADRKVETF. The CDR3, as DNA: TGTGCCACATCACAAACGGCGGACAGGAAGGTAGAAACCTTC.

The chain has TRBV28 and TRBJ2-7; possibly TRBD1 for D (6 bases). Trimming left V 7 bases short and J 0 bases short, with 22 bases between. CDR3 size: 17 residues. CDR1 is MDHEN, CDR2 SYDVKM, per germline. CDR3 amino acids: CASIPLRGTTSSYEQYF. Written as DNA, the CDR3 is TGTGCCAGCATCCCTCTAAGGGGGACAACAAGCTCCTACGAGCAGTACTTC. The full variable domain, its missing parts supplied by reference TRBV28 and TRBJ2-7, is DVKVTQSSRYLVKRTGEKVFLECVQDMDHENMFWYRQDPGLGLRLIYFSYDVKMKEKGDIPEGYSVSREKKERFSLILESASTNQTSMYLCASIPLRGTTSSYEQYFGPGTRLTVT.

The chain carries TRBV27 and TRBJ2-1; weak D call: TRBD2 (6 bases). The CDR3 consists of 18 residues. Germline-derived CDR1 and CDR2 are MNHEY and SMNVEV (reference sequence). V lost 1 base and J 9 bases, leaving 25 bases between the germline ends. The CDR3 nucleotides are TGTGCCAGCAGTTTATGGTCAGGGTTGCTAGCGCCCAATAGTGAGCAGTTCTTC. It specifies CASSLWSGLLAPNSEQFF.

The rearrangement uses TRBV6-5 and TRBJ2-7; TRBD2 agrees at 7 bases. The CDR3 spans 14 residues. The germline V gene has CDR1 MNHEY and CDR2 SVGAGI. Trimming took 4 bases from V and 5 from J; bases not matched to a gene: 8. This CDR3 reads CASSSGGSTNEQYF. CDR3 sequence (DNA): TGTGCCAGCAGTTCCGGGGGGAGTACCAACGAGCAGTACTTC.